A single TCR beta chain is shown here with its context. Its antigen has not been determined. No qualities accompany the bases; no much larger clone lies one base away. This entry is derived from a study of vaccination effects on CD4 cells after COVID-19 (dated 2022 in TCRdb). About the study as a whole: Across the study, the median time from the second dose to post-vaccine sampling was 72 days (range 14 to 241). SARS-CoV-2 spike-specific CD4+ TCR repertoires from before and after mRNA vaccination were compared in COVID-19 convalescent patients and in infection-naive vaccine recipients. Altogether, some 10 COVID-19 convalescent patients and a handful of SARS-CoV-2-naive healthy vaccine recipients made up the full study. In the study, cultures from other donors were sequenced using the Oncomine TCR Beta short-read assay on an Illumina iSeq 100.

V trim: 5 bases; J trim: 1 base; unmatched bases: 5. Via the germline V gene, CDR1 is SGHRS and CDR2 YFSETQ. The CDR3 runs 15 amino acids, cysteine and phenylalanine included. Only the CDR3 DNA is retained, 45 bases long and in frame from the first base. Libraries came from the immunoSEQ multiplex PCR assay. TCR beta CDR3 sequencing was performed on DNA from the cultured, isolated CD4+ T cells. Under the source paper's analysis protocol: The analysis removed non-productive TCR sequences, trimmed reads to the CDR3 region, and retained only CDR3s that were 7 or more amino acids long. The MANAFEST web app was used to identify antigen-specific clonotypes by comparing expansion in peptide wells with expansion in reference cultures. For clones to be considered positive, expansion at FDR<0.05 versus reference and all other wells, an odds ratio above 5, and a frequency above 0.1% in two replicate wells were required. Clonotypes significantly expanded in SARS-CoV-2 spike wells and in at least one common cold coronavirus spike condition were defined as cross-reactive. Levenshtein distance calculated with the stringdist R package was used to assess CDR3 similarity, and unrooted trees were constructed with ape in R 3.6.1. The source is immuneACCESS, and TCRdb retained only in-frame sequences with V and J called. Part of the clones is not carried over; for the studies checked, unresolved V genes explain less than half of this, and the remainder is unexplained. The DNA gave D and trimming, while V, J and clone size come from that table. This sample is represented by approximately 16,000 clones; 75% of them were singletons. The ten largest clones take up 20% to 25% of the sample.

In the ViraFEST assay, PBMC were stimulated with viral peptide pools, and antigen-specific CD4+ T cell clonotypes were then identified by expansion using TCR sequencing. After about 9 days of culture, CD4+ T cells were isolated with the EasySep CD4+ T cell isolation kit. Participants received two doses of either the BNT162b2 or the mRNA-1273 mRNA SARS-CoV-2 vaccine. None of the healthy vaccine recipients had a prior SARS-CoV-2 infection, which was confirmed by nucleocapsid antibody tests that came back negative both before and after vaccination. A few million PBMC per well were cultured with about 10 ug/ml peptides in IMDM containing roughly 5% human AB serum, about 10 IU/ml IL-2 and gentamicin. Half of the culture medium was replaced with fresh IL-2-containing medium on days 3 and 7. Unless otherwise noted, each peptide stimulation condition was cultured in triplicate wells. PBMC were separated from whole blood using Ficoll-Paque Plus gradient centrifugation and were then either cryopreserved at -140C or used fresh. Overlapping peptide pools spanned the spike proteins of SARS-CoV-2 and the common cold coronaviruses HCoV-NL63, HCoV-OC43 and HCoV-229E. The QIAamp micro DNA kit was used to extract genomic DNA from the cultured CD4+ T cells.

Broad study findings and their caveats: The study was limited by a small number of convalescent patients and lacked early post-infection timepoints. In healthy vaccine recipients, vaccine-induced clones were almost all SARS-CoV-2 mono-reactive, with only 1 of 255 being cross-reactive with common cold coronaviruses. Both infection-induced and vaccine-induced clones contracted markedly at late post-vaccination timepoints, which is consistent with waning T cell responses.

This clonotype was sampled from a human donor who received a COVID-19 vaccine. Recombination linked TRBV5-1 to TRBJ2-2; TRBD2 lines up with 7 middle nucleotides. The source was CD4+ T cells from PBMCs cultured with HCoV-NL63 spike peptides, collected after COVID-19 vaccination. In the paper's terms, the cell subset or site label means: HCoV-NL63 spike overlapping peptide pool stimulation. The DNA reads TGCGCCAGCAGGCTATGGGGGGGGAACACCGGGGAGCTGTTTTTT. This codes for CASRLWGGNTGELFF.